One sample yielded the 23 T cell receptor beta chains listed below, sequenced in a study of blood T cells in healthy people across ages. It was with a sample-barcoded 5' primer and a J-beta primer mix that a second PCR of roughly 7 to 12 cycles was run. TCRdb re-derived calls from the 5' RACE reads in MiXCR, one entry per CDR3 protein. The sample lists approximately 1,700,000 distinct CDR3 sequences; 39% were seen once. Source material: blood. The receptors were sampled from a human donor in good health.

This clonotype occurred a few times. V and J are TRBV7-9 and TRBJ2-5; no firm D call. Looked up from germline, CDR1 is SEHNR and CDR2 is FQNEAQ (reference sequence). The CDR3 has 13 amino acids. V shed 11 bases and J shed 1 base, with 14 bases lying between them. The CDR3 protein is CAARSSIQETQYF. The CDR3 DNA sequence: TGTGCCGCCCGGTCCAGCATCCAAGAGACCCAGTACTTC.

The chain has TRBV20-1 and TRBJ1-1; D may be TRBD1 (6 bases). CDR3 length: 16 amino acids. V gave up 2 bases and J gave up 1 base, with 17 bases separating them. The V gene's germline CDR1 is DFQATT and CDR2 SNEGSKA (reference sequence). As DNA, the CDR3 is TGCAGTGCTAGACCCTTCAAACAGGGCGGGAACACTGAAGCTTTCTTT. Residues: CSARPFKQGGNTEAFF.

The chain carries TRBV7-2 and TRBJ2-4; D call uncertain. Judging by the DNA end, TRBJ2-5 fits better; the J call may be wrong. This CDR3 has 16 amino acids. In germline, CDR1 is SGHTA, CDR2 FQGNSA. DNA for the CDR3: TGTGCCAGCAGCTTACTCGCTCCCTGGGTTGGGGAGACCCAGTACTTC. Residues: CASSLLAPWVGETQYF.

The DNA of the CDR3 is TGCGCCAGCAGCCCACGACCGGGGCCCCAAACCGGGGAGCTGTTTTTT. It yields the protein CASSPRPGPQTGELFF. This sequence joins TRBV4-1 and TRBJ2-2, with D perhaps assigned TRBD1 or TRBD2 (5 bases each). V was trimmed by 4 bases and J by 5 bases, leaving 17 bases between them. In germline, CDR1 is MGHRA, CDR2 YSYEKL. The CDR3 spans 16 residues.

As for this clonotype: The germline gene is not matched at one end of the junction; a read error may be the cause. The V and J genes are TRBV9 and TRBJ2-1; either TRBD1 or TRBD2 may supply D (5 bases each). Germline assignment: CDR1 SGDLS and CDR2 YYNGEE. There are 16 residues in the CDR3. CDR3 sequence (DNA): TGTGCCAACAGCGTAGCTGTGAGGGGTCCCGACAATGAGCAGTTCTTC. Encoded protein: CANSVAVRGPDNEQFF.

This clonotype was seen a few times. The chain carries TRBV9 and TRBJ2-1; D is unresolved. Germline assignment: CDR1 SGDLS and CDR2 YYNGEE. Trimming took off 0 bases at V and 4 bases at J, with 14 bases between the two ends. The CDR3 sequence is 16 residues long. The CDR3 DNA reads as TGTGCCAGCAGCGTAGGAGGATTCAAACCTTACAATGAGCAGTTCTTC. It specifies CASSVGGFKPYNEQFF.

This clonotype has a handful of counts. The V and J genes are TRBV4-2 and TRBJ2-1; possible D gene TRBD2, 5 bases. Germline loops: CDR1 LGHNA, CDR2 YNFKEQ. This CDR3 has 17 amino acids. The V end was cut by 0 bases, the J end by 6 bases, with 18 bases between. The CDR3 loop is CASSQDRTGWAINEQFF. In DNA form, the CDR3 reads TGTGCCAGCAGCCAAGATCGTACGGGGTGGGCCATCAATGAGCAGTTCTTC.

The rearrangement joins TRBV12-5 to TRBJ2-7; D perhaps matches TRBD1 (6 bases). Trimming took off 5 bases at V and 3 bases at J, with 11 bases between the two ends. Germline V gene data show CDR1 as LGHNT and CDR2 as FRNRAP. The CDR3 loop spans 13 amino acids. The CDR3 sequence is CASGPGQIYEQYF. CDR3 DNA sequence: TGTGCTAGTGGTCCCGGACAGATCTACGAGCAGTACTTC.

Comment on this clonotype: One junction end does not reproduce the germline sequence, and a read error may be involved. This sequence joins TRBV11-3 and TRBJ2-1; D tentatively reads TRBD1 or TRBD2 (5 bases each). This CDR3 has 15 amino acids. Per germline, CDR1 SGHNT and CDR2 YENEEA. CDR3 DNA sequence: TGTACCAGCAGCTCCAGGGCACCCCCGGGGAATGAGCAGTTCTTC. It encodes CTSSSRAPPGNEQFF.

This clonotype occurred once. The rearrangement links TRBV11-2 to TRBJ1-1; D is uncertain. Germline-derived CDR1 and CDR2 are SGHAT and FQNNGV. The CDR3 is made up of 14 amino acids. Deletions cut 3 bases from V and 1 base from J, with 9 bases between. CDR3 DNA: TGTGCCAGCAGCTTCGGGTCCGGGAACACTGAAGCTTTCTTT. This encodes CASSFGSGNTEAFF.

The rearrangement uses TRBV28 and TRBJ1-5, with D possibly matching TRBD1 (6 bases). The germline gives CDR1 MDHEN, CDR2 SYDVKM. Between the trimmed V and J ends, which lost 7 bases and 0 bases, there was a span of 16 bases. CDR3 size: 16 residues. This chain's CDR3 is CASTLRTADSNQPQHF. The CDR3, as DNA: TGTGCCAGCACCCTTAGGACAGCTGATAGCAATCAGCCCCAGCATTTT.

This clonotype was seen just once. The chain is built from TRBV20-1 and TRBJ1-4; 7 bases align to TRBD1. Germline loops: CDR1 DFQATT, CDR2 SNEGSKA (reference sequence). With 6 bases clipped from V and 4 bases from J, the junction kept 5 bases outside the gene matches. There are 13 residues in the CDR3. The CDR3 coding sequence is TGCAGTGCCCAGGGGGGAAATAATGAAAAACTGTTTTTT. Amino acids: CSAQGGNNEKLFF.

To note about this clonotype: The junction differs from germline at one of its ends, possibly a read error. V gene TRBV24-1 combines with J gene TRBJ2-3; D is uncertain. Germline CDR1 KGHDR, CDR2 SFDVKD. The CDR3 consists of 15 residues. The CDR3 is CATSDPLTPTDTRYF. CDR3 coding DNA: TGTGCCACCAGTGATCCACTGACACCCACAGATACGCGGTATTTT.

The genes are TRBV12-3 or TRBV12-4 and TRBJ2-3; possible D gene TRBD1, 5 bases. V shed 5 bases and J shed 2 bases, with 11 bases lying between them. This CDR3 spans 14 amino acids. The CDR3 nucleotides are TGTGCCAGCAGTAGCAAGGGGTACACAGATACGCAGTATTTT. It specifies CASSSKGYTDTQYF.

This clonotype was seen a handful of times. This chain joins TRBV9 and TRBJ2-1, with D tentatively TRBD2 (5 bases). Looked up from germline, CDR1 is SGDLS and CDR2 is YYNGEE. Trimming removed 3 bases from V and 0 bases from J, with 10 bases in between. The length of the CDR3 is 15 residues. CDR3 nucleotide sequence: TGTGCCAGCAGCGGGCAGAGGGTCTCCTACAATGAGCAGTTCTTC. Translating gives CASSGQRVSYNEQFF. Full variable domain (rest looked up from reference TRBV9 and TRBJ2-1): DSGVTQTPKHLITATGQRVTLRCSPRSGDLSVYWYQQSLDQGLQFLIQYYNGEERAKGNILERFSAQQFPDLHSELNLSSLELGDSALYFCASSGQRVSYNEQFFGPGTRLTVL.

The chain employs TRBV6-5 and TRBJ2-7; no definite D call. Germline V gives CDR1 MNHEY, CDR2 SVGAGI. The CDR3 is 15 amino acids. V was trimmed by 0 bases and J by 7 bases, leaving 16 bases between them. Written as DNA, the CDR3 is TGTGCCAGCAGTTACTCAGGGCCAACACTGAGGGAGCAGTACTTC. Translating it yields CASSYSGPTLREQYF.

In its sample, this clonotype was seen a few times. The V call is TRBV5-1, the J call TRBJ2-7; 7 bases are a match to TRBD1. Trimming cost V 1 base and J 2 bases; bases outside gene matches: 12. Germline V CDR1 and CDR2: SGHRS, YFSETQ. The CDR3 has 17 amino acids. The CDR3 reads CASSLHHQQGNTYEQYF. The CDR3, as DNA: TGCGCCAGCAGCTTGCATCATCAACAGGGGAATACCTACGAGCAGTACTTC. Variable domain in full (rest from reference TRBV5-1 and TRBJ2-7): KAGVTQTPRYLIKTRGQQVTLSCSPISGHRSVSWYQQTPGQGLQFLFEYFSETQRNKGNFPGRFSGRQFSNSRSEMNVSTLELGDSALYLCASSLHHQQGNTYEQYFGPGTRLTVT.

This clonotype was observed a few times. The J gene is TRBJ1-5, the V gene TRBV27, with 7 bases identical to TRBD1. The CDR3 runs to 14 residues. With 6 bases clipped from V and 11 bases from J, the junction kept 13 bases outside the gene matches. Germline CDR1 is MNHEY and CDR2 is SMNVEV (reference sequence). The CDR3 sequence is CASRRQGVGFAQHF. The CDR3, as DNA: TGTGCCAGCAGGCGACAGGGAGTGGGGTTTGCCCAGCATTTT.

This clonotype was seen repeatedly, ten times or more. J is TRBJ1-5 and V is TRBV7-2, with 7 bases aligning to TRBD1. In germline, CDR1 is SGHTA, CDR2 FQGNSA. V was clipped by 5 bases and J by 1 base; unmatched bases: 2. The CDR3 is 14 amino acids. Written as DNA, the CDR3 is TGTGCCAGCAGCCTGACAGGGAGCAATCAGCCCCAGCATTTT. Translated, it gives CASSLTGSNQPQHF.

Points on this clonotype: An end of the junction does not agree with germline; a read error may underlie this. The V gene is TRBV28, the J gene TRBJ2-7, with 9 bases identical to TRBD1. Germline lookup yields CDR1 MDHEN and CDR2 SYDVKM. This CDR3 region has 16 residues. The chain's CDR3 is CTSSPRGQGFSYEQYF. The DNA for the CDR3 is TGTACCAGCAGTCCGCGGGGACAGGGATTTTCCTACGAGCAGTACTTC.

The V call is TRBV5-6, the J call TRBJ2-3; D is perhaps TRBD1 or TRBD2 (5 bases each). The V end lost 6 bases, the J end lost 14 bases, and 19 bases lay between the germline ends. The length of the CDR3 is 12 residues. Germline V gene lookup returns CDR1 SGHDT and CDR2 YYEEEE. CDR3 sequence reads: CASNRDELLWYF. For the CDR3, the DNA is TGTGCCAGCAACCGGGACGAACTCCTCTGGTATTTT.

The J gene is TRBJ2-3, the V gene TRBV15; TRBD1 might be the D (6 bases). V shed 3 bases and J shed 2 bases, with 9 bases lying between them. Germline V gives CDR1 LNHNV, CDR2 YYDKDF (reference sequence). The CDR3 spans 14 residues. The CDR3, as DNA: TGTGCCACCAGCAGGGACAGTTTCACAGATACGCAGTATTTT. Its translation: CATSRDSFTDTQYF.

This clonotype was picked up many times. The chain couples TRBV7-9 to TRBJ2-1, with 7 positions matching TRBD2. The V gene end was trimmed by 2 bases and the J gene end by 6 bases; junction bases not matched to a gene: 7. Per the germline V gene, CDR1 is SEHNR and CDR2 is FQNEAQ (reference sequence). The CDR3 has 15 residues. In DNA form, the CDR3 reads TGTGCCAGCAGCTTATGGGTGGGGGGGATCAATGAGCAGTTCTTC. It is translated as CASSLWVGGINEQFF.